The 25 T cell receptor beta chains in this list originate from one sample, sequenced in a study of OX40 agonist ivuxolimab in advanced cancers. The method was immunoSEQ multiplex PCR; TCRdb's version includes in-frame clones alone and lacks a portion of them. The table shows about 94,000 clones, with 87% occurring only once. This specimen was CD4+ or CD8+ T cells sorted from blood, taken in a trial of the OX40 agonist ivuxolimab. These receptor sequences come from an adult with an advanced solid tumor such as melanoma, head and neck, liver or kidney cancer.

The rearrangement uses TRBV30 and TRBJ1-2; weak D call: TRBD1 (5 bases). The CDR3 totals 15 residues. Germline loops: CDR1 GTSNPN, CDR2 SVGIG (reference sequence). With 0 bases removed from V and 2 bases from J, the gap between germline ends came to 13 bases. The CDR3 protein is CAWSVGASGNYGYTF. CDR3 nucleotides: TGTGCCTGGAGTGTAGGGGCGAGTGGGAACTATGGCTACACCTTC.

The V gene is TRBV5-1, the J gene TRBJ2-5, with 9 bases lining up with TRBD1. The ends lost 4 bases at V and 4 bases at J; junction bases unmatched: 5. The CDR3 runs to 14 residues. Germline lookup yields CDR1 SGHRS and CDR2 YFSETQ. CDR3 residues: CASSKTGGGETQYF. The CDR3 DNA reads TGCGCCAGCAGCAAGACAGGGGGGGGAGAGACCCAGTACTTC.

For this clone: An end of the junction differs from the germline gene, which may be a read error. The CDR3 loop is CASSPTSFAGQSF. CDR3 in DNA: TGTGCCAGTAGTCCTACCTCCTTCGCGGGACAGAGTTTT. This chain uses TRBV19 with TRBJ1-4; TRBD1 aligns across 7 bases. In germline, CDR1 is LNHDA, CDR2 SQIVND (reference sequence). The CDR3 is 13 amino acids.

The chain employs TRBV6-1 and TRBJ2-7, with 11 bases matching TRBD2. Germline trimming cut 7 bases from V and 4 bases from J; bases unmatched to any gene: 3. This CDR3 region has 13 residues. Germline lookup yields CDR1 MNHNS and CDR2 SASEGT. The CDR3 bases are TGTGCCAGCACTAGCGGGGGGTATTACGAGCAGTACTTC. This translates into CASTSGGYYEQYF.

This chain joins TRBV7-3 and TRBJ1-1; unclear D gene. Germline V gene sequence: CDR1 SGHTA, CDR2 FQGTGA. This CDR3 comprises 13 residues. Trimming removed 3 bases at V and 0 bases at J, with 5 bases between. For the CDR3, the DNA is TGTGCCAGCAGCTTGACAATGAACACTGAAGCTTTCTTT. Translated: CASSLTMNTEAFF. The whole variable domain, remainder taken from reference TRBV7-3 and TRBJ1-1, is GAGVSQTPSNKVTEKGKYVELRCDPISGHTALYWYRQSLGQGPEFLIYFQGTGAADDSGLPNDRFFAVRPEGSVSTLKIQRTERGDSAVYLCASSLTMNTEAFFGQGTRLTVV.

This chain joins TRBV7-8 and TRBJ1-2; 7 bases align to TRBD1. Germline loops: CDR1 SGHVS, CDR2 FQNEAQ. V dropped 2 bases and J dropped 4; count of bases not matched to a gene: 7. The CDR3 length is 15 residues. CDR3: CASSLRTQGGYGYTF. The CDR3 DNA is TGTGCCAGCAGCTTAAGGACCCAGGGGGGCTATGGCTACACCTTC.

The chain has TRBV12-5 and TRBJ2-5, with TRBD1 matching over 8 bases. Germline trimming cut 7 bases from V and 5 bases from J; bases unmatched to any gene: 6. Germline lookup yields CDR1 LGHNT and CDR2 FRNRAP. The CDR3 extends over 13 amino acids. The CDR3 nucleotides are TGTGCTAGTGCCCCGGACAGGGATGAGACCCAGTACTTC. This translates into CASAPDRDETQYF.

This sequence joins TRBV7-8 and TRBJ2-7; possible D gene TRBD2, 5 bases. The CDR3 runs 13 residues. Germline CDR1 and CDR2: SGHVS and FQNEAQ. V dropped 5 bases and J dropped 6 bases, with 14 bases sitting between them. The CDR3 DNA reads TGTGCCAGCAGCGCCCGGACTGCGACCGAGCAGTACTTC. This codes for CASSARTATEQYF.

V is TRBV14 and J is TRBJ1-5; 7 bases line up with TRBD1. Germline V gives CDR1 SGHDN, CDR2 FVKESK. V shed 3 bases and J 3 bases; nucleotides not matched to a gene: 8. The CDR3 totals 16 residues. CDR3 in DNA: TGTGCCAGCAGCCAGGCCCGGGACAGCCACAATCAGCCCCAGCATTTT. This translates into CASSQARDSHNQPQHF.

This chain's CDR3 is CASIKETGSPEAFF. In DNA form, the CDR3 reads TGTGCCAGCATCAAAGAGACAGGGAGCCCTGAAGCTTTCTTT. The chain carries TRBV25-1 and TRBJ1-1; 7 bases line up with TRBD1. V lost 7 bases and J lost 6; bases outside the gene matches: 11. The CDR3 is made up of 14 amino acids. Germline assignment: CDR1 MGHDK and CDR2 SYGVNS. The whole variable domain, remainder taken from reference TRBV25-1 and TRBJ1-1, is EADIYQTPRYLVIGTGKKITLECSQTMGHDKMYWYQQDPGMELHLIHYSYGVNSTEKGDLSSESTVSRIRTEHFPLTLESARPSHTSQYLCASIKETGSPEAFFGQGTRLTVV.

The chain is built from TRBV5-1 and TRBJ2-1, with 7 bases identical to TRBD1. The germline V gene encodes CDR1 SGHRS and CDR2 YFSETQ. The CDR3 spans 17 residues. Unmatched junction bases numbered 10, after V lost 0 bases and J lost 4 bases. The CDR3 nucleotides read TGCGCCAGCAGCTTGGCCGGGTCAGGGGGACCGTACAATGAGCAGTTCTTC. It translates to CASSLAGSGGPYNEQFF. Together with reference TRBV5-1 and TRBJ2-1, the CDR3 gives the full variable domain: KAGVTQTPRYLIKTRGQQVTLSCSPISGHRSVSWYQQTPGQGLQFLFEYFSETQRNKGNFPGRFSGRQFSNSRSEMNVSTLELGDSALYLCASSLAGSGGPYNEQFFGPGTRLTVL.

The gene calls are TRBV15 and TRBJ2-5; D might be TRBD2 (5 bases). V dropped 0 bases and J dropped 5 bases, with 13 bases sitting between them. Per germline, CDR1 LNHNV and CDR2 YYDKDF (reference sequence). The CDR3 is 15 amino acids. The CDR3 DNA sequence: TGTGCCACCAGCAGAGATCCGGACTCCGCCGAGACCCAGTACTTC. It codes for CATSRDPDSAETQYF.

The chain's CDR3 is CASSQPQRLETQYF. The DNA for the CDR3 is TGTGCCAGCAGCCAGCCTCAGAGGCTGGAGACCCAGTACTTC. The chain couples TRBV7-9 to TRBJ2-5; no clear D. The germline V and J ends were trimmed by 5 bases and 5 bases, with 15 bases remaining between them. Looked up from germline, CDR1 is SEHNR and CDR2 is FQNEAQ (reference sequence). The CDR3 has 14 residues.

This sequence joins TRBV30 and TRBJ1-1; tentatively, D is TRBD1 (5 bases). The CDR3 is made up of 14 amino acids. V lost 5 bases to trimming and J lost 2 bases, with 15 bases between them. Germline CDR1 and CDR2: GTSNPN and SVGIG (reference sequence). As DNA, the CDR3 is TGTGCCTGGGCCCGCCTCCAGGGAAACACTGAAGCTTTCTTT. It is translated as CAWARLQGNTEAFF.

V usage is TRBV19 and J usage is TRBJ1-1; D is unresolved. V was trimmed by 7 bases and J by 0 bases, leaving 9 bases between them. There are 13 residues in the CDR3. Germline V gene sequence: CDR1 LNHDA, CDR2 SQIVND (reference sequence). The CDR3 DNA reads TGTGCCAGTATGGGCCAGATGAACACTGAAGCTTTCTTT. It is translated as CASMGQMNTEAFF.

This chain links TRBV5-4 with TRBJ2-2; 7 bases match TRBD2. J gave up 3 bases and V 3 bases, and 5 bases lay outside the gene matches. CDR1 is SGHNT and CDR2 is YYREEE in the germline V gene (reference sequence). CDR3 length: 15 residues. This CDR3 reads CASSSGTTDTGELFF. The DNA of the CDR3 is TGTGCCAGCAGCTCCGGGACTACGGACACCGGGGAGCTGTTTTTT.

This clone was counted a single time. CDR3 DNA: TGTGCCAGCAGCCGGGACAGTGCCTACAATGAGCAGTTCTTC. This translates into CASSRDSAYNEQFF. The gene calls are TRBV6-5 and TRBJ2-1; TRBD1 aligns across 7 bases. Per germline, CDR1 MNHEY and CDR2 SVGAGI. V shed 6 bases, J shed 2 bases, and the junction held 4 bases outside the gene matches. This CDR3 region has 14 residues.

The chain links TRBV6-1 to TRBJ1-3; D is unclear. The V gene lost 1 base and the J gene lost 3 bases, with 7 bases spanning the gap. The CDR3 loop spans 14 amino acids. The germline V gene has CDR1 MNHNS and CDR2 SASEGT. The CDR3 protein is CASSEVAGGNTIYF. The DNA for the CDR3 is TGTGCCAGCAGTGAAGTGGCAGGTGGAAACACCATATATTTT.

The V and J genes are TRBV27 and TRBJ1-2; TRBD1 aligns across 7 bases. V gave up 5 bases and J gave up 8 bases; unmatched junction bases: 5. The CDR3 is made up of 12 amino acids. Per germline, CDR1 MNHEY and CDR2 SMNVEV (reference sequence). The CDR3, as DNA: TGTGCCAGCAGTGCCCGACAGGGCGGCTACACCTTC. Encoded protein: CASSARQGGYTF.

This chain uses TRBV7-9 with TRBJ2-5; maybe TRBD1 (5 bases). The CDR3 contains 14 residues. Germline assignment: CDR1 SEHNR and CDR2 FQNEAQ (reference sequence). Trimming pared 5 bases from V and 1 base from J, leaving 11 bases between. CDR3 loop: CASSLDSFQETQYF. CDR3 nucleotides: TGTGCCAGCAGCCTAGACAGCTTCCAAGAGACCCAGTACTTC. The entire variable domain, with the rest obtained from reference TRBV7-9 and TRBJ2-5, is as follows: DTGVSQNPRHKITKRGQNVTFRCDPISEHNRLYWYRQTLGQGPEFLTYFQNEAQLEKSRLLSDRFSAERPKGSFSTLEIQRTEQGDSAMYLCASSLDSFQETQYFGPGTRLLVL.

The chain combines TRBV4-1 with TRBJ2-2; D remains ambiguous. Germline loops: CDR1 MGHRA, CDR2 YSYEKL. This CDR3 has 16 residues. V lost 1 base, J lost 0 bases, and 9 bases lay in between. The CDR3 coding sequence is TGCGCCAGCAGCCAAGGAGGCGCTCCGAACACCGGGGAGCTGTTTTTT. It specifies CASSQGGAPNTGELFF.

This clone was detected a few times. The chain has TRBV19 and TRBJ1-1; D is possibly TRBD1 (5 bases). Germline CDR1 and CDR2: LNHDA and SQIVND (reference sequence). The CDR3 spans 15 residues. Between the trimmed V and J ends, which lost 7 bases and 0 bases, there was a span of 15 bases. CDR3 region: CASISAGQMNTEAFF. The CDR3 bases are TGTGCCAGTATTAGCGCAGGGCAAATGAACACTGAAGCTTTCTTT.

In regard to this clone: This same CDR3 is encoded by further DNA sequences in the sample. The chain couples TRBV30 to TRBJ2-7, with 9 bases aligning to TRBD2. This CDR3 is built from 15 residues. Germline V gene lookup returns CDR1 GTSNPN and CDR2 SVGIG (reference sequence). V shed 1 base and J 3 bases; nucleotides not matched to a gene: 7. This CDR3 is CAWSGGGGVVYEQYF. The CDR3 coding sequence is TGTGCCTGGAGTGGGGGCGGGGGGGTAGTCTACGAGCAGTACTTC.

The chain recombines TRBV7-2 with TRBJ2-1, with a tentative D call TRBD1 (5 bases). CDR1 and CDR2 (germline): SGHTA, FQGNSA. Trimming left V 4 bases short and J 10 bases short, with 17 bases between. The CDR3 spans 14 residues. CDR3 sequence (DNA): TGTGCCAGCAGCTCACAAGGGGCGGTGCAGGAGCAGTTCTTC. This codes for CASSSQGAVQEQFF. Complete variable domain (other parts from reference TRBV7-2 and TRBJ2-1): GAGVSQSPSNKVTEKGKDVELRCDPISGHTALYWYRQSLGQGLEFLIYFQGNSAPDKSGLPSDRFSAERTGGSVSTLTIQRTQQEDSAVYLCASSSQGAVQEQFFGPGTRLTVL.

This clone was observed many times. The chain carries TRBV6-1 and TRBJ1-1; D is unclear. CDR1 and CDR2 from the germline V gene are MNHNS and SASEGT. CDR3 length: 14 residues. With 7 bases removed from V and 1 base from J, the gap between germline ends came to 13 bases. CDR3 DNA sequence: TGTGCCAGCAAAGAGGACGGTCAGAACACTGAAGCTTTCTTT. Translation: CASKEDGQNTEAFF.